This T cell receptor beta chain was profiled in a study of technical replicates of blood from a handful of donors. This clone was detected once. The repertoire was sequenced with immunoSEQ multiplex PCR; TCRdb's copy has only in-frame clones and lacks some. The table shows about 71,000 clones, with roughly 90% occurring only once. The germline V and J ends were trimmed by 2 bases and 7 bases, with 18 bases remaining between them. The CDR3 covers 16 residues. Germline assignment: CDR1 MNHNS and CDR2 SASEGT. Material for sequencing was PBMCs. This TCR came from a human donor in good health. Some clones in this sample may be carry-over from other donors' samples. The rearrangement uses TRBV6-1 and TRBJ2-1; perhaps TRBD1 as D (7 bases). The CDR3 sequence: CASSERGGGLGNEQFF. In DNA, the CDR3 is TGTGCCAGCAGTGAACGAGGAGGGGGCCTAGGGAATGAGCAGTTCTTC.